This entry is about one T cell receptor (beta chain). Produced via immunoSEQ multiplex PCR; TCRdb's table is partial and in-frame only. The top ten clones hold approximately 4.5% of a sample with around 94,000 clones, more than 75% of them seen once. These data come from a study of blood T cell repertoires in COVID-19. For the study at large: Spain, Italy and the United States supplied samples that represented acute and convalescent COVID-19.

From germline, CDR1 is LGHDT and CDR2 YNNKEL (reference sequence). V lost 11 bases to trimming and J lost 4 bases, with 11 bases between them. The length of the CDR3 is 11 residues. Sequenced input: peripheral blood. The clonotype comes from a human donor in a cohort sampled during active COVID-19. The rearrangement joins TRBV3-1 (or the pseudogene TRBV3-2) to TRBJ1-1; D remains ambiguous. CDR3 sequence: CAASGSTEAFF. In DNA, the CDR3 is TGTGCCGCGTCAGGATCCACTGAAGCTTTCTTT.